This TCR beta chain appears in the sequencing data of a study of blood T cell repertoires in COVID-19. Study context: PBMCs, B-cell-depleted T cells, or T cells provided the cDNA or gDNA that made up the material.

The authors' processing: Amplification with reference gene primers provided the estimates of nucleated cell counts. TCRdb's table, derived via immunoSEQ multiplex PCR, lists solely in-frame clones and lacks some. That table supplies the V and J calls and clone size; D and trimming were determined from the DNA. The sample yields 95,000 to 120,000 clones, approximately 81% seen once. The germline gives CDR1 PRHDT, CDR2 FYEKMQ (reference sequence). There are 16 residues in the CDR3. V was pared by 0 bases and J by 2 bases, with 3 bases of the junction left unmatched. The clonotype comes from a human donor in a cohort sampled during active COVID-19. The specimen was peripheral blood. The J gene is TRBJ2-3, the V gene TRBV13, with 9 nucleotides matching TRBD2. CDR3 amino acids: CASSLGTSGYTDTQYF. CDR3 sequence (DNA): TGTGCCAGCAGCTTAGGGACTAGCGGATACACAGATACGCAGTATTTT.